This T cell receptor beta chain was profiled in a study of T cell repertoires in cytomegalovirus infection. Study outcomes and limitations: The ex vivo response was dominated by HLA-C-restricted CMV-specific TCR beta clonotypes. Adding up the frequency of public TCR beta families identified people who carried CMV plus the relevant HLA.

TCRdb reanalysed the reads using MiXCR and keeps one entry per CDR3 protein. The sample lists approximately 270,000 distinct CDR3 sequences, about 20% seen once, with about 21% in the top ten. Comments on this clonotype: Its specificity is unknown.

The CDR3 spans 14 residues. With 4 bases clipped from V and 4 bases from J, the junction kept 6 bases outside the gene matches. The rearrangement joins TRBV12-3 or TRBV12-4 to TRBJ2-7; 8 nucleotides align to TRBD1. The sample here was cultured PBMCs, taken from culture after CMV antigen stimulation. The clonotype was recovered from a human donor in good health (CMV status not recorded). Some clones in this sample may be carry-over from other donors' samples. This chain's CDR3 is CASSSYRDRYEQYF. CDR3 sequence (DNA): TGTGCCAGCAGTTCCTACAGGGACAGGTACGAGCAGTACTTC.